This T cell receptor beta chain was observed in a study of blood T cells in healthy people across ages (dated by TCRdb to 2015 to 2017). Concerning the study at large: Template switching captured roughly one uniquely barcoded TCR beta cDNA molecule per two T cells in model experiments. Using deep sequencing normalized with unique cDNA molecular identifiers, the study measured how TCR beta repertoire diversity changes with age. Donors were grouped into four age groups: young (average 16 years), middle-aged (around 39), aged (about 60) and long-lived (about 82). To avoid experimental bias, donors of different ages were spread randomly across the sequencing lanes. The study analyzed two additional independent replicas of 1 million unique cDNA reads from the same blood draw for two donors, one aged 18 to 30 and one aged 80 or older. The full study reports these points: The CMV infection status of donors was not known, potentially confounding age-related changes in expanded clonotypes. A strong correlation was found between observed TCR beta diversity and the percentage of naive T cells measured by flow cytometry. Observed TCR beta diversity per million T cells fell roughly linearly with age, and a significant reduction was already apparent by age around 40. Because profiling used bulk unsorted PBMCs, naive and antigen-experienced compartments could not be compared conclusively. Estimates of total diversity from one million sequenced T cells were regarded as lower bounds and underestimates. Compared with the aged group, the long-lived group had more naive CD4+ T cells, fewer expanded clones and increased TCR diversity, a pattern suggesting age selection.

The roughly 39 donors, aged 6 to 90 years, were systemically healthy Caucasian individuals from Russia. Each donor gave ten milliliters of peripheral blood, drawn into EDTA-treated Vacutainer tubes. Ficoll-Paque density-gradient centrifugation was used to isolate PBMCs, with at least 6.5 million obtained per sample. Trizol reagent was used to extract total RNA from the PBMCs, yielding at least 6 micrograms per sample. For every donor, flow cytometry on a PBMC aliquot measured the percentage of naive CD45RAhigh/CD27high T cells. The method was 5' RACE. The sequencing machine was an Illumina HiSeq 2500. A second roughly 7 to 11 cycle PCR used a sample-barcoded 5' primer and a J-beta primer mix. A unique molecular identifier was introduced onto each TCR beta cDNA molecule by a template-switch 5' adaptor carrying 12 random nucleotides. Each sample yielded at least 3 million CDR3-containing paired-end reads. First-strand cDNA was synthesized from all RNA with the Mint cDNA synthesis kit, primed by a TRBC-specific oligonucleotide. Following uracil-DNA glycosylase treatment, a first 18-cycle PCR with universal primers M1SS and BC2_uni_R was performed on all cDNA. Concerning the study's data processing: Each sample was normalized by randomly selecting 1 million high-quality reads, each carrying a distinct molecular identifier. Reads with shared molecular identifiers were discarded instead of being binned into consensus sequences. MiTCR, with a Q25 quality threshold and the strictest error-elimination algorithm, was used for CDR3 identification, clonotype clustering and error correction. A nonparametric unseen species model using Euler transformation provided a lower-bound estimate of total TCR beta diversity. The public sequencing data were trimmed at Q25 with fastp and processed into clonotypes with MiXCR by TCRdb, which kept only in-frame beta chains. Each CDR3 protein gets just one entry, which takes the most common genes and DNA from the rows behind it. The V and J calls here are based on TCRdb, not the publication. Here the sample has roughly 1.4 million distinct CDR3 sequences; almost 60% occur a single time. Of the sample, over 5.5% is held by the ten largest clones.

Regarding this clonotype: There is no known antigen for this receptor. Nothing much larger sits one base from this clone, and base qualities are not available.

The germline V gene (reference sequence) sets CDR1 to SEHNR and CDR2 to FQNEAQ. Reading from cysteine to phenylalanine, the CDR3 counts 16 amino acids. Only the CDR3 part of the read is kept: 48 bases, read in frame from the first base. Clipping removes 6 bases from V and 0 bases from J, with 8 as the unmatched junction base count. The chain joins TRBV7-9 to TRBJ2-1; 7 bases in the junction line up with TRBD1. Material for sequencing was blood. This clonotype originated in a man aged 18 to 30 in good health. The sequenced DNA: TGTGCCAGCAGACCCAGGGGGTCCAGCTCCTACAATGAGCAGTTCTTC. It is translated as CASRPRGSSSYNEQFF.